The entry below describes one T cell receptor (beta chain). Profiled with immunoSEQ multiplex PCR; TCRdb holds only in-frame clones, not every one. Counted here are around 250,000 clones, about nine tenths occurring once; the ten biggest clones make up approximately 2.1%. The entry originates in a study of blood T cell repertoires in COVID-19. Study context: Donors in the United States, Italy and Spain gave samples during acute or convalescent COVID-19.

Germline values: CDR1 MNHEY, CDR2 SVGAGI. V gave up 8 bases and J gave up 6 bases; unmatched junction bases: 10. The CDR3 is 15 residues long. V and J are TRBV6-5 and TRBJ2-1; TRBD1 aligns across 10 bases. This receptor was taken from a man aged 25-45 years who had recovered from COVID-19. The specimen sequenced was peripheral blood. The CDR3, as DNA: TGTGCCAGCCAAGCGGGACAGGGGACCATCAATGAGCAGTTCTTC. As protein: CASQAGQGTINEQFF.